The 30 T cell receptor beta chains given below trace back to one sample, sequenced in a study of response to subunit inactivated influenza vaccine. TCRdb used MiXCR to reprocess the RT-PCR reads, holding one entry per CDR3 protein. The profile shows under 800,000 distinct CDR3 sequences, over 11% of them singletons. The input for sequencing was PBMCs from blood, taken 14 days before vaccination. The receptor source for this set is a man aged 50-60 years who received an inactivated influenza vaccine.

The rearrangement uses TRBV11-1 and TRBJ1-1; 11 bases agree with TRBD1. Germline values: CDR1 SGHAT, CDR2 FQDESV (reference sequence). The V and J ends lost 3 bases and 5 bases, in that order; junction bases with no gene match: 5. This CDR3 contains 15 residues. The CDR3 DNA reads TGTGCCAGCAGCTTTGGGACAGGGGGACGAACTGAAGCTTTCTTT. It codes for CASSFGTGGRTEAFF.

This clonotype was counted a few times. The genes are TRBV4-3 and TRBJ1-1, with D perhaps matching TRBD1 (5 bases). The CDR3 sequence is 14 residues long. The V end lost 3 bases, the J end lost 6 bases, and 14 bases lay between the germline ends. Per the germline V gene, CDR1 is LGHNA and CDR2 is YSLEER. CDR3 region: CASSQRRGLPEAFF. The DNA for the CDR3 is TGCGCCAGCAGCCAGCGTCGGGGACTTCCTGAAGCTTTCTTT.

The chain combines TRBV9 with TRBJ2-7, with TRBD2 matching 14 bases. With V trimmed by 2 bases and J by 3 bases, 7 bases remained unmatched. CDR1 and CDR2 (germline): SGDLS, YYNGEE. This CDR3 has 17 residues. The CDR3: CASSVGTSGSSRYEQYF. As DNA, the CDR3 is TGTGCCAGCAGCGTCGGGACTAGCGGGAGTTCCCGCTACGAGCAGTACTTC.

The CDR3: CASSVTGDSEQFF. The CDR3 nucleotides are TGTGCCAGCAGCGTGACTGGGGACTCGGAGCAGTTCTTC. This chain connects TRBV9 to TRBJ2-1; tentatively, D is TRBD2 (6 bases). Germline-derived CDR1 and CDR2 are SGDLS and YYNGEE. The CDR3 runs to 13 residues. V lost 2 bases and J lost 10, with 13 bases in between. Supplemented by reference TRBV9 and TRBJ2-1, the full variable domain reads DSGVTQTPKHLITATGQRVTLRCSPRSGDLSVYWYQQSLDQGLQFLIQYYNGEERAKGNILERFSAQQFPDLHSELNLSSLELGDSALYFCASSVTGDSEQFFGPGTRLTVL.

This clonotype has only a few counts. This sequence joins TRBV6-1 and TRBJ1-5; weak D call: TRBD1 (5 bases). Trimming pared 6 bases from V and 5 bases from J, leaving 17 bases between. Germline loops: CDR1 MNHNS, CDR2 SASEGT. CDR3 length equals 15 residues. CDR3: CASSSGGGTYQPQHF. In DNA, the CDR3 is TGTGCCAGCAGCTCCGGGGGTGGGACCTATCAGCCCCAGCATTTT.

This clonotype came up a few times. The rearrangement joins TRBV4-2 to TRBJ1-4; a possible D gene is TRBD1 (6 bases). Germline V gene sequence: CDR1 LGHNA, CDR2 YNFKEQ. Trimming shortened V by 0 bases and J by 5 bases, and 10 bases separated the two germline ends. The CDR3 has 15 residues. The CDR3 nucleotides are TGTGCCAGCAGCCAAGAGGGGGCGCGAAATGAAAAACTGTTTTTT. This codes for CASSQEGARNEKLFF.

This chain uses TRBV4-3 with TRBJ2-3; no clear D. Per the germline V gene, CDR1 is LGHNA and CDR2 is YSLEER. The CDR3 length is 13 residues. The V end was cut by 0 bases, the J end by 13 bases, with 14 bases between. CDR3 coding DNA: TGCGCCAGCAGCCAAGATATAAGGGCTGGGGAGTATTTT. It is translated as CASSQDIRAGEYF.

In regard to this clonotype: A junction end diverges from the germline sequence, so it may reflect a read error. The rearrangement links TRBV7-3 to TRBJ2-3, with D maybe TRBD2 (6 bases). Looked up from germline, CDR1 is SGHTA and CDR2 is FQGTGA. The CDR3 extends over 14 amino acids. This CDR3 is CASSVTGGSDTQYF. The CDR3 nucleotides read TGTGCCAGCAGCGTAACTGGAGGGTCAGATACGCAGTATTTT. The whole variable domain, filled in from reference TRBV7-3 and TRBJ2-3, reads GAGVSQTPSNKVTEKGKYVELRCDPISGHTALYWYRQSLGQGPEFLIYFQGTGAADDSGLPNDRFFAVRPEGSVSTLKIQRTERGDSAVYLCASSVTGGSDTQYFGPGTRLTVL.

This clonotype was counted between two and nine times. The rearrangement joins TRBV10-3 to TRBJ2-1; TRBD1 matches 8 bases. Germline V gives CDR1 ENHRY, CDR2 SYGVKD. With V trimmed by 5 bases and J by 5 bases, 2 bases remained unmatched. This CDR3 has 13 amino acids. The CDR3 is CAISWDRNNEQFF. As DNA, the CDR3 is TGTGCCATCAGTTGGGACAGGAACAATGAGCAGTTCTTC.

The chain recombines TRBV15 with TRBJ1-1; D unresolved. Between the trimmed V and J ends, which lost 2 bases and 1 base, there was a span of 8 bases. The CDR3 contains 14 residues. The germline V gene encodes CDR1 LNHNV and CDR2 YYDKDF (reference sequence). The chain's CDR3 is CATSRILENTEAFF. The CDR3 coding sequence is TGTGCCACCAGCAGAATCCTGGAGAACACTGAAGCTTTCTTT.

This clonotype was observed a handful of times. The CDR3 loop reads CASSSGLAIQYF. CDR3 bases: TGTGCCAGCAGCTCGGGACTAGCTATTCAGTACTTC. The gene calls are TRBV28 and TRBJ2-4, with 9 bases that match TRBD2. V shed 6 bases and J 10 bases; nucleotides not matched to a gene: 4. From germline, CDR1 is MDHEN and CDR2 SYDVKM. This CDR3 spans 12 amino acids.

This clonotype was seen at least ten times. CDR3 bases: TGCGCCAGCAGCTTGGCCAGGAGGCGGGAGACCCAGTACTTC. Translated: CASSLARRRETQYF. The chain uses TRBV5-1 and TRBJ2-5; a possible D gene is TRBD2 (5 bases). Trimming took 0 bases from V and 5 from J, leaving 11 bases between them. The germline gives CDR1 SGHRS, CDR2 YFSETQ. This CDR3 has 14 amino acids.

This chain connects TRBV20-1 to TRBJ2-1; D uncertain. Germline V gives CDR1 DFQATT, CDR2 SNEGSKA (reference sequence). Trimming took off 5 bases at V and 10 bases at J, with 21 bases between the two ends. The CDR3 spans 14 residues. This CDR3 is CSAATPGRTVEQFF. DNA of the CDR3: TGCAGTGCTGCTACACCGGGCAGGACCGTCGAGCAGTTCTTC.

CDR3 DNA: TGTGCCAGCAGAGGGAGTTTGTACCAAGAGACCCAGTACTTC. Translated: CASRGSLYQETQYF. The gene calls are TRBV12-3 or TRBV12-4 and TRBJ2-5; D may be TRBD2 (5 bases). V was clipped by 6 bases and J by 0 bases, with 11 bases between them. The CDR3 runs 14 residues.

This clonotype was seen a handful of times. The V call is TRBV11-2, the J call TRBJ2-4; D possibly corresponds to TRBD2 (6 bases). The CDR3 length is 12 residues. V gave up 4 bases and J gave up 7 bases, with 8 bases separating them. The germline gives CDR1 SGHAT, CDR2 FQNNGV. The CDR3 loop is CASSSAGNIQYF. The CDR3, as DNA: TGTGCCAGCAGCTCGGCGGGGAACATTCAGTACTTC. The full variable domain, in which reference TRBV11-2 and TRBJ2-4 provide the parts outside the CDR3, is EAGVAQSPRYKIIEKRQSVAFWCNPISGHATLYWYQQILGQGPKLLIQFQNNGVVDDSQLPKDRFSAERLKGVDSTLKIQPAKLEDSAVYLCASSSAGNIQYFGAGTRLSVL.

The genes are TRBV2 and TRBJ2-3; D is unclear. V lost 4 bases and J lost 3, with 17 bases in between. Germline CDR1 SNHLY, CDR2 FYNNEI. This CDR3 comprises 16 residues. CDR3 coding DNA: TGTGCCAGCAGTGGGTCGATAAGCGTCGGGACAGATACGCAGTATTTT. Translating it yields CASSGSISVGTDTQYF.

The V gene is TRBV12-3 or TRBV12-4, the J gene TRBJ2-1, with TRBD2 identical over 7 bases. Trimming took 8 bases from V and 1 from J; bases not matched to a gene: 8. The CDR3 loop spans 15 amino acids. CDR3 nucleotides: TGTGCCAGCGGCTTTCTTAGCGGGTCCTACAATGAGCAGTTCTTC. Translating it yields CASGFLSGSYNEQFF.

In its sample, this clonotype was seen many times. The chain couples TRBV7-9 to TRBJ1-1; perhaps TRBD1 as D (5 bases). Germline V gives CDR1 SEHNR, CDR2 FQNEAQ (reference sequence). The CDR3 totals 15 residues. Trimming pared 5 bases from V and 3 bases from J, leaving 16 bases between. CDR3 sequence reads: CASSPRQGRDTEAFF. The CDR3 DNA reads TGTGCCAGCAGCCCCAGGCAGGGTAGGGACACTGAAGCTTTCTTT.

This clonotype was picked up many times. An end of the junction does not agree with germline; a read error may underlie this. The V gene is TRBV7-8, the J gene TRBJ2-3; 13 bases are a match to TRBD2. Looked up from germline, CDR1 is SGHVS and CDR2 is FQNEAQ. This CDR3 contains 16 residues. CDR3 amino acids: CASSLRTSGSTDTQYF. The DNA of the CDR3 is TGCGCCAGCAGCCTCCGGACTAGCGGGAGTACAGATACGCAGTATTTT. Based on the CDR3 plus reference TRBV7-8 and TRBJ2-3, the full variable domain is GAGVSQSPRYKVAKRGQDVALRCDPISGHVSLFWYQQALGQGPEFLTYFQNEAQLDKSGLPSDRFFAERPEGSVSTLKIQRTQQEDSAVYLCASSLRTSGSTDTQYFGPGTRLTVL.

The gene calls are TRBV5-1 and TRBJ1-3; weak D call: TRBD1 (6 bases). The germline gives CDR1 SGHRS, CDR2 YFSETQ. The CDR3 runs 15 residues. The ends were cut back, 0 bases at V and 4 bases at J, with 11 bases in the middle. For the CDR3, the DNA is TGCGCCAGCAGCTTGGCCACAGGGCCAGGAAACACCATATATTTT. Translated: CASSLATGPGNTIYF.

This clonotype was seen just once. A junction end diverges from the germline sequence, so it may reflect a read error. V and J are TRBV5-1 and TRBJ1-5, with D perhaps matching TRBD1 (5 bases). Germline CDR1 reads SGHRS; CDR2 reads YFSETQ. The CDR3 runs to 14 residues. CDR3: CASSPRDGDQPQLF. Written as DNA, the CDR3 is TGCGCCAGCAGCCCGCGGGACGGTGATCAGCCCCAGCTTTTT.

This clonotype occurred once. The chain couples TRBV10-3 to TRBJ2-3; tentatively, D is TRBD1 or TRBD2 (6 bases each). This CDR3 spans 14 amino acids. Trimming stripped 6 bases from V and 5 bases from J, with 15 bases between. Germline V CDR1 and CDR2: ENHRY, SYGVKD. For the CDR3, the DNA is TGTGCCATCAGAACAGGGCTGCGGGGAGATACGCAGTATTTT. Its translation is CAIRTGLRGDTQYF.

The sample holds many counts of this clonotype. V gene TRBV6-2 or TRBV6-3 combines with J gene TRBJ1-1; the D gene is possibly TRBD1 (5 bases). Germline V gene data show CDR1 as MNHEY and CDR2 as SVGEGT. This CDR3 region has 15 residues. Trimming removed 7 bases from V and 5 bases from J, with 20 bases in between. The CDR3 is CASIKNLGGRTEAFF. Here the CDR3 DNA reads TGTGCCAGCATTAAGAACCTCGGGGGGAGGACTGAAGCTTTCTTT.

This clonotype was recorded a few times. The V gene is TRBV20-1, the J gene TRBJ2-1, with 14 bases identical to TRBD2. The trim removed 0 bases at V and 6 bases at J, leaving 13 bases unmatched. The CDR3 has 19 amino acids. Germline V gene data show CDR1 as DFQATT and CDR2 as SNEGSKA (reference sequence). The CDR3 sequence: CSARDLLGSGTSGSNEQFF. The CDR3 coding sequence is TGCAGTGCTAGAGATCTTCTAGGATCCGGGACTAGCGGGAGCAATGAGCAGTTCTTC.

The J gene is TRBJ2-1, the V gene TRBV7-2, with D possibly matching TRBD1 (5 bases). The germline V and J ends were trimmed by 2 bases and 5 bases, with 13 bases remaining between them. CDR3 length: 15 amino acids. Germline lookup yields CDR1 SGHTA and CDR2 FQGNSA. The CDR3 spells CASSLSGSLNNEQFF. The DNA of the CDR3 is TGTGCCAGCAGCTTATCAGGGTCCCTAAACAATGAGCAGTTCTTC.

The chain joins TRBV3-1 to TRBJ2-1; D assignment may be TRBD1 or TRBD2 (5 bases each). Germline-derived CDR1 and CDR2 are LGHDT and YNNKEL (reference sequence). The CDR3 has 15 residues. The ends were cut back, 3 bases at V and 5 bases at J, with 14 bases in the middle. The CDR3 loop reads CASSHEPRGHNEQFF. In DNA, the CDR3 is TGTGCCAGCAGCCACGAACCCCGGGGACACAATGAGCAGTTCTTC.

This rearrangement joins TRBV9 to TRBJ1-1; the D gene is possibly TRBD1 (6 bases). V shed 3 bases and J shed 6 bases, with 12 bases lying between them. Germline V gene lookup returns CDR1 SGDLS and CDR2 YYNGEE. The CDR3 loop spans 13 amino acids. CDR3 sequence (DNA): TGTGCCAGCAGCGGAGGGGGTCGCCCTGAAGCTTTCTTT. Encoded protein: CASSGGGRPEAFF.

This clonotype was observed a few times. The chain has TRBV20-1 and TRBJ2-7; TRBD2 agrees at 7 bases. Per the germline V gene, CDR1 is DFQATT and CDR2 is SNEGSKA (reference sequence). Trimming at V came to 7 bases and at J to 2 bases, leaving 11 bases not matched to a gene. The CDR3 covers 14 residues. The CDR3 region is CSVTASSGTYEQYF. The CDR3 region has the DNA TGCAGTGTCACGGCGTCTAGCGGAACCTACGAGCAGTACTTC.

The rearrangement joins TRBV20-1 to TRBJ2-7; 9 positions match TRBD2. With V trimmed by 0 bases and J by 12 bases, 3 bases remained unmatched. The CDR3 contains 11 residues. Germline lookup yields CDR1 DFQATT and CDR2 SNEGSKA (reference sequence). CDR3 residues: CSARDRTSVYF. The CDR3 DNA is TGCAGTGCTAGAGACAGGACTAGCGTGTACTTC.

This clonotype was counted between two and nine times. The chain employs TRBV6-2 or TRBV6-3 and TRBJ2-1, with 7 bases lining up with TRBD2. The CDR3 loop spans 15 amino acids. J lost 4 bases, V lost 1 base, and 4 bases had no gene match. Germline assignment: CDR1 MNHEY and CDR2 SVGEGT. The CDR3 DNA sequence: TGTGCCAGCAGTTACTGGCTAGCGGAGTACAATGAGCAGTTCTTC. This translates into CASSYWLAEYNEQFF.